Described below is a single T cell receptor (beta chain) sequence and its context. The data belong to a study of blood T cell repertoires in COVID-19. The wider study: COVID-19 samples from acute and convalescent phases originated in the United States, Italy and Spain. The cDNA or gDNA used as material had been derived from T cells, B-cell-depleted T cells, or PBMCs.

The CDR3 has 13 residues. Germline lookup yields CDR1 SGHNT and CDR2 YENEEA. V was cut by 4 bases and J by 7 bases, with 14 bases left in between. As originally analysed: Reference gene primers were amplified, and this amplification served to estimate nucleated cell counts. Only in-frame clones appear in the TCRdb table, and some are missing; sequencing was by immunoSEQ multiplex PCR. V and J calls and clone size are given by that table; D and trimming were obtained from the DNA. This sample yields about 68,000 clones, of which roughly 80% are seen a single time; less than 25% belongs to the top ten.

The sample comprised peripheral blood. The TCR was taken from a human donor in a cohort sampled during active COVID-19. The rearrangement joins TRBV11-3 to TRBJ2-7; possible D gene TRBD2, 6 bases. CDR3: CASSSDGREEQYF. The CDR3, as DNA: TGTGCCAGCAGCTCAGACGGACGGGAGGAGCAGTACTTC.